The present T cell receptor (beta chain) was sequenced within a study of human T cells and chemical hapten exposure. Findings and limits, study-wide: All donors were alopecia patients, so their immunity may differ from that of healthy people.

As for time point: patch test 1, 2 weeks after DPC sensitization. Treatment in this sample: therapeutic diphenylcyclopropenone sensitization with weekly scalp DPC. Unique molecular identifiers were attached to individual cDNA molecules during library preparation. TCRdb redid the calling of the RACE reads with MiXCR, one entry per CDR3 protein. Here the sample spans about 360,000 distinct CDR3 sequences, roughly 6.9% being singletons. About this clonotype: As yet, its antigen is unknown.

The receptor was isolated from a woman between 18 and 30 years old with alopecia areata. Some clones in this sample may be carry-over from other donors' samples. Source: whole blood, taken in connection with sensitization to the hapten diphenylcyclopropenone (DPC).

CDR3 region: CASSFPGGGNEKLFF. The CDR3 DNA sequence: TGTGCCAGCAGTTTCCCGGGGGGGGGAAATGAAAAACTGTTTTTT. V gene TRBV12-3 or TRBV12-4 combines with J gene TRBJ1-4; the D gene is possibly TRBD1 (5 bases). Between the trimmed V and J ends, which lost 3 bases and 5 bases, there was a span of 13 bases. The CDR3 is 15 amino acids.